Shown below are 23 T cell receptor beta chains from a single sample sequenced in a study of CD8+CD57+ T cells in acquired aplastic anemia. Researchers used genomic DNA as the template to profile TCR beta VDJ and CDR3. In TCRdb, the reads were re-called with MiXCR into one record per CDR3 protein. The data hold hundreds of thousands of distinct CDR3 sequences, with around 49% observed a single time. Sequencing involved patients with CD8+CD57+ cell expansion previously shown by flow cytometry. Material for sequencing was sorted CD4+, CD8+, or CD8+CD57+ T cells (not recorded which) from PBMCs. These receptors were collected from a human donor with aplastic anemia.

The rearrangement joins TRBV7-9 to TRBJ1-2; D is ambiguous. Per the germline V gene, CDR1 is SEHNR and CDR2 is FQNEAQ (reference sequence). Trimming stripped 0 bases from V and 3 bases from J, with 17 bases between. The CDR3 totals 17 residues. CDR3: CASSLAQQPGQDYGYTF. The DNA for the CDR3 is TGTGCCAGCAGCTTAGCGCAACAGCCCGGGCAGGACTATGGCTACACCTTC.

This chain uses TRBV7-2 with TRBJ2-1; 11 bases are shared with TRBD2. The ends lost 5 bases at V and 4 bases at J; junction bases unmatched: 7. The CDR3 runs to 16 residues. The germline V gene encodes CDR1 SGHTA and CDR2 FQGNSA. CDR3 amino acids: CASSGGGLAAYNEQFF. CDR3 DNA sequence: TGTGCCAGCAGCGGGGGGGGACTAGCGGCATACAATGAGCAGTTCTTC.

This clonotype has at least ten counts. The rearrangement uses TRBV6-5 and TRBJ1-6; TRBD1 is a possible D gene (5 bases). V shed 11 bases and J shed 1 base, with 12 bases lying between them. The CDR3 has 14 amino acids. The germline gives CDR1 MNHEY, CDR2 SVGAGI. CDR3 nucleotides: TGTGCCGTGGGGGGGAAATCCTATAATTCACCCCTCCACTTT. Protein product: CAVGGKSYNSPLHF.

In this sample, this clonotype turned up many times. The chain recombines TRBV9 with TRBJ2-7; 8 nucleotides match TRBD1. From germline, CDR1 is SGDLS and CDR2 YYNGEE. After removal of 4 bases from V and 1 base from J, the junction contained 4 bases not matched to a gene. The CDR3 is 14 amino acids. The CDR3 protein is CASSKQGESYEQYF. The DNA of the CDR3 is TGTGCCAGCAGCAAACAGGGGGAGTCCTACGAGCAGTACTTC.

The CDR3 sequence is CASSAGKGPNQPQHF. The CDR3 region has the DNA TGTGCCAGCAGTGCCGGGAAGGGCCCCAATCAGCCCCAGCATTTT. This chain joins TRBV12-3 or TRBV12-4 and TRBJ1-5, with D unclear. Trimming shortened V by 5 bases and J by 3 bases, and 14 bases separated the two germline ends. This CDR3 is built from 15 residues.

The rearrangement uses TRBV19 and TRBJ1-5; 7 nucleotides match TRBD1. Germline CDR1 reads LNHDA; CDR2 reads SQIVND (reference sequence). The CDR3 loop spans 16 amino acids. The trim removed 1 base at V and 3 bases at J, leaving 6 bases unmatched. This CDR3 reads CASSIGRGTYNQPQHF. The CDR3, as DNA: TGTGCCAGTAGTATAGGCAGGGGGACCTACAATCAGCCCCAGCATTTT.

This clonotype was recorded many times. This chain links TRBV10-3 with TRBJ2-7; no clear D gene. Per the germline V gene, CDR1 is ENHRY and CDR2 is SYGVKD. The CDR3 is 12 amino acids. The V gene lost 4 bases and the J gene lost 0 bases, with 4 bases spanning the gap. CDR3 protein: CAISASSYEQYF. In DNA, the CDR3 is TGTGCCATCAGTGCCAGCTCCTACGAGCAGTACTTC.

The gene calls are TRBV5-1 and TRBJ1-1; D is unclear. The length of the CDR3 is 10 residues. CDR1 SGHRS and CDR2 YFSETQ come from the germline V gene. V was pared by 4 bases and J by 11 bases, with 9 bases between. CDR3 bases: TGCGCCAGCAGCGGTCACAACGCTTTCTTT. The encoded protein is CASSGHNAFF.

This clonotype has ten or more counts. V usage is TRBV7-6 and J usage is TRBJ1-1, with D tentatively TRBD1 (6 bases). The V gene lost 5 bases and the J gene lost 4 bases, with 11 bases spanning the gap. CDR3 length equals 13 residues. CDR1 is SGHVS and CDR2 is FNYEAQ in the germline V gene. The CDR3 loop reads CASSLQGSTEAFF. As DNA, the CDR3 is TGTGCCAGCAGCCTACAGGGTAGCACTGAAGCTTTCTTT.

The V call is TRBV20-1, the J call TRBJ2-1; maybe TRBD2 (6 bases). This CDR3 region has 13 residues. In germline, CDR1 is DFQATT, CDR2 SNEGSKA (reference sequence). Trimming removed 6 bases at V and 4 bases at J, with 13 bases between. The CDR3 reads CSAVSGEYNEQFF. Written as DNA, the CDR3 is TGCAGTGCCGTCTCGGGGGAGTACAATGAGCAGTTCTTC.

The chain employs TRBV7-3 and TRBJ1-6, with D hard to call. Germline V gene data show CDR1 as SGHTA and CDR2 as FQGTGA. The CDR3 covers 13 residues. The V and J ends lost 5 bases and 8 bases respectively, with 10 bases between them. The chain's CDR3 is CASSTETYSPLHF. In DNA, the CDR3 is TGTGCCAGCAGCACCGAAACATATTCACCCCTCCACTTT.

The genes are TRBV2 and TRBJ1-2; D gene unclear. CDR1 is SNHLY, CDR2 FYNNEI, per germline. The CDR3 loop spans 14 amino acids. Trimming cost V 1 base and J 5 bases, with 11 bases left between them. The CDR3 DNA is TGTGCCAGCAGTGAAGGTATCCGGGAGTATGGCTACACCTTC. It encodes CASSEGIREYGYTF.

This clonotype was seen only a few times. The CDR3 DNA reads TGTGCCACCAGCAGAGATGGCCAGGGGAACACCGGGGAGCTGTTTTTT. Residues: CATSRDGQGNTGELFF. The V call is TRBV15, the J call TRBJ2-2; D might be TRBD1 (5 bases). The CDR3 length is 16 residues. Trimming stripped 0 bases from V and 1 base from J, with 9 bases between. Looked up from germline, CDR1 is LNHNV and CDR2 is YYDKDF (reference sequence). The full variable domain, completed using reference TRBV15 and TRBJ2-2, is DAMVIQNPRYQVTQFGKPVTLSCSQTLNHNVMYWYQQKSSQAPKLLFHYYDKDFNNEADTPDNFQSRRPNTSFCFLDIRSPGLGDTAMYLCATSRDGQGNTGELFFGEGSRLTVL.

This clonotype was seen just once. V is TRBV5-1 and J is TRBJ1-2, with 7 nucleotides matching TRBD1. The CDR3 is 14 amino acids. J gave up 1 base and V 5 bases, and 5 bases lay outside the gene matches. Looked up from germline, CDR1 is SGHRS and CDR2 is YFSETQ. DNA of the CDR3: TGCGCCAGCAGTTCCGGGACAGATAACTATGGCTACACCTTC. Protein sequence: CASSSGTDNYGYTF.

The chain is built from TRBV15 and TRBJ2-7, with D possibly being TRBD2 (6 bases). CDR3 size: 14 residues. The germline CDR1 and CDR2 sequences are LNHNV and YYDKDF (reference sequence). Trimming cost V 2 bases and J 3 bases, with 11 bases left between them. The CDR3 spells CATSRPGLVYEQYF. The CDR3 bases are TGTGCCACCAGCAGACCGGGACTTGTCTACGAGCAGTACTTC.

With regard to this clonotype: Because it lacks the conserved phenylalanine or tryptophan at the end, this CDR3 is likely a read error. The chain couples TRBV2 to TRBJ1-5, with D possibly TRBD1 on 6 matching bases. Germline V gene sequence: CDR1 SNHLY, CDR2 FYNNEI. V gave up 5 bases and J gave up 5 bases, with 16 bases separating them. This CDR3 is 15 amino acids long. CDR3 coding DNA: TGTGCCAGCAGTTATTCCGGGACACCCTATCAGCCCCAGCATTCT. The encoded protein is CASSYSGTPYQPQHS.

The chain employs TRBV7-2 and TRBJ2-1, with D perhaps being TRBD1 or TRBD2 (5 bases each). V lost 11 bases to trimming and J lost 6 bases, with 11 bases between them. This CDR3 spans 11 amino acids. Germline V gene lookup returns CDR1 SGHTA and CDR2 FQGNSA. Here the CDR3 reads CAVPGPNEQFF. CDR3 nucleotides: TGTGCCGTCCCGGGGCCCAATGAGCAGTTCTTC.

This clonotype has ten or more counts. J is TRBJ1-2 and V is TRBV4-1; unclear D gene. This CDR3 has 14 residues. Looked up from germline, CDR1 is MGHRA and CDR2 is YSYEKL. The V and J ends lost 1 base and 5 bases respectively, with 11 bases between them. This chain's CDR3 is CASSQVLSKYGYTF. CDR3 sequence (DNA): TGCGCCAGCAGCCAAGTTCTGAGTAAATATGGCTACACCTTC.

This sequence joins TRBV25-1 and TRBJ1-2; 8 nucleotides line up with TRBD1. Germline V gene data show CDR1 as MGHDK and CDR2 as SYGVNS. V trimming: 3 bases; J trimming: 7 bases; junction bases outside the gene matches: 4. The CDR3 totals 13 residues. CDR3 region: CASSEQGASGYTF. The CDR3 nucleotides read TGTGCCAGCAGTGAGCAGGGGGCAAGTGGCTACACCTTC.

The V gene is TRBV19, the J gene TRBJ1-1; tentatively, D is TRBD1 (6 bases). V lost 2 bases and J lost 5, with 12 bases in between. The CDR3 extends over 14 amino acids. Germline CDR1 and CDR2: LNHDA and SQIVND (reference sequence). For the CDR3, the DNA is TGTGCCAGTAGTATAAGTCCGAGGGGGACTGAAGCTTTCTTT. Its protein product is CASSISPRGTEAFF.

This clonotype was seen a single time. CDR3 residues: CASSQEVGTSGNEQFF. DNA for the CDR3: TGTGCCAGCAGCCAAGAGGTCGGGACTAGCGGCAATGAGCAGTTCTTC. V usage is TRBV4-2 and J usage is TRBJ2-1; TRBD2 aligns across 11 bases. This CDR3 is 16 amino acids long. After removal of 0 bases from V and 6 bases from J, the junction contained 4 bases not matched to a gene. Germline CDR1 and CDR2: LGHNA and YNFKEQ.

The rearrangement joins TRBV10-3 to TRBJ2-7; 10 nucleotides line up with TRBD2. The V gene end was trimmed by 6 bases and the J gene end by 6 bases; junction bases not matched to a gene: 5. Germline-derived CDR1 and CDR2 are ENHRY and SYGVKD. The CDR3 has 13 amino acids. The CDR3 DNA sequence: TGTGCCATCAGGGTAGCGGGGGGCGTCGAGCAGTACTTC. It translates to CAIRVAGGVEQYF.

There are many counts of this clonotype. CDR3 protein: CASSLPGGSAYEQYF. As DNA, the CDR3 is TGTGCCAGCAGCCTACCGGGGGGGTCCGCCTACGAGCAGTACTTC. The rearrangement links TRBV5-8 to TRBJ2-7; the match to TRBD2 covers 8 bases. The CDR3 is 15 amino acids. Germline V gives CDR1 SGHTS, CDR2 YDEGEE. The trim removed 4 bases at V and 2 bases at J, leaving 8 bases unmatched. Complete variable domain (other parts from reference TRBV5-8 and TRBJ2-7): EAGVTQSPTHLIKTRGQQATLRCSPISGHTSVYWYQQALGLGLQFLLWYDEGEERNRGNFPPRFSGRQFPNYSSELNVNALELEDSALYLCASSLPGGSAYEQYFGPGTRLTVT.